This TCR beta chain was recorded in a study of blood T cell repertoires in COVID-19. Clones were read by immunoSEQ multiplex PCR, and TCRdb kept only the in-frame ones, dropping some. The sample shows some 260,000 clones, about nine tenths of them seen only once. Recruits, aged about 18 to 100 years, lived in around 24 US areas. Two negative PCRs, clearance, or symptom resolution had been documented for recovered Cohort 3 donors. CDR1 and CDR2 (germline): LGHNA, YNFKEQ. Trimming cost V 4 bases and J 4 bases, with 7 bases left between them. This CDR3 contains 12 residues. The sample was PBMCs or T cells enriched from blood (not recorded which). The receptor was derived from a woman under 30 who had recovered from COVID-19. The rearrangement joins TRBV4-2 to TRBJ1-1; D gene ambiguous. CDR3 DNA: TGTGCCAGCAGCCCTTCGGGCACTGAAGCTTTCTTT. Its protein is CASSPSGTEAFF.